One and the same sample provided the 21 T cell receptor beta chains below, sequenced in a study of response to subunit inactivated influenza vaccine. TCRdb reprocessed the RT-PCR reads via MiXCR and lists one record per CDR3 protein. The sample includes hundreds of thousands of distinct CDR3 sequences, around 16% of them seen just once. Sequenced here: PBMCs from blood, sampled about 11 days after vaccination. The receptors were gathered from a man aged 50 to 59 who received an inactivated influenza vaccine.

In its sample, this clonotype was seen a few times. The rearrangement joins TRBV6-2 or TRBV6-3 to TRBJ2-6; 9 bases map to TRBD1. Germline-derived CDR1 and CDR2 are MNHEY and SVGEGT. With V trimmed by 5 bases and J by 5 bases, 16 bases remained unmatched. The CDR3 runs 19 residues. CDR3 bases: TGTGCCAGCAGTCAGCCACAGGGGGCGGTTAACCTGAGGGCCAACGTCCTGACTTTC. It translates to CASSQPQGAVNLRANVLTF.

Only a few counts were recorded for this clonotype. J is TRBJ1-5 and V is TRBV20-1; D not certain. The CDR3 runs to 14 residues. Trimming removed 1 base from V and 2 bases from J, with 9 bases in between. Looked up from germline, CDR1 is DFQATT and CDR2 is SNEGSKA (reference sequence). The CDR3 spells CSARVGRGNQPQHF. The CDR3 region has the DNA TGCAGTGCTAGAGTTGGGAGGGGCAATCAGCCCCAGCATTTT.

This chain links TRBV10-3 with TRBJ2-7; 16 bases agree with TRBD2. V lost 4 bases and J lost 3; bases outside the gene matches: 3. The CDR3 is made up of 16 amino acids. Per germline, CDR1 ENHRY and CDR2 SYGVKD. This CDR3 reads CAISAGLAGGYYEQYF. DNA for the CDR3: TGTGCCATCAGTGCGGGACTAGCGGGAGGGTACTACGAGCAGTACTTC.

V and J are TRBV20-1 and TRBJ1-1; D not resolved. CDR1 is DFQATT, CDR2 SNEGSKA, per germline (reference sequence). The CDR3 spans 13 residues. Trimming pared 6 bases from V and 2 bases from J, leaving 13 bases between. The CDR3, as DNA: TGCAGTGCCCCCTCGCCGGTTAACACTGAAGCTTTCTTT. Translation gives CSAPSPVNTEAFF.

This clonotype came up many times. The CDR3 region is CASRSSGTNNEQFF. The CDR3 DNA sequence: TGTGCCAGCAGATCCTCCGGGACCAACAATGAGCAGTTCTTC. This chain connects TRBV12-3 or TRBV12-4 to TRBJ2-1; TRBD1 or TRBD2 may be the D gene (5 bases each). V was shortened by 6 bases and J by 5 bases, with 14 bases between the two germline ends. The CDR3 consists of 14 residues.

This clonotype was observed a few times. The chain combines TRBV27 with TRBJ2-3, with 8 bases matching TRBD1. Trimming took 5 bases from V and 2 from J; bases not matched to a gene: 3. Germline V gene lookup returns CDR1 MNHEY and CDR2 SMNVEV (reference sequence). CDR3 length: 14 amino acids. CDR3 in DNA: TGTGCCAGCAGTCAGGGGGCCCTCACAGATACGCAGTATTTT. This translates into CASSQGALTDTQYF.

CDR3 in DNA: TGTGCCAGCAGTACCGGGACTAGAGGCGAGCAGTACTTC. Its translation is CASSTGTRGEQYF. The rearrangement uses TRBV6-2 or TRBV6-3 and TRBJ2-7, with TRBD2 identical over 8 bases. Per the germline V gene, CDR1 is MNHEY and CDR2 is SVGEGT. The length of the CDR3 is 13 residues. Trimming took 5 bases from V and 6 from J; bases not matched to a gene: 6.

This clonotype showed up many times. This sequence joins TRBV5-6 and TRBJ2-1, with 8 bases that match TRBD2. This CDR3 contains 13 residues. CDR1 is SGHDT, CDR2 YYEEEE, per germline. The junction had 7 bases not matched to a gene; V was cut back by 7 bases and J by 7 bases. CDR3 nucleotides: TGTGCCAGCTCCCTTCAGCGGGAGAATGAGCAGTTCTTC. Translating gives CASSLQRENEQFF.

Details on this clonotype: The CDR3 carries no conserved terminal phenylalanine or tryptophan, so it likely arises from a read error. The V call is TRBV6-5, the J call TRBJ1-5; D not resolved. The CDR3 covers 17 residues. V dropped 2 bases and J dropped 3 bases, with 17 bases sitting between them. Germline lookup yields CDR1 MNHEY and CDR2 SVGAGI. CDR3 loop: CASSYGIMGLANQPQHV. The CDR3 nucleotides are TGTGCCAGCAGTTACGGGATTATGGGCCTCGCCAATCAGCCCCAGCATGTT.

The CDR3 DNA follows: TGCGCCAGCAGCTCGAAACTAGCGGGGGGCCCTGGAGATACGCAGTATTTT. Translation: CASSSKLAGGPGDTQYF. This chain joins TRBV5-1 and TRBJ2-3, with 12 bases aligning to TRBD2. This CDR3 has 17 residues. The junction had 10 bases not matched to a gene; V was cut back by 3 bases and J by 5 bases. Germline loops: CDR1 SGHRS, CDR2 YFSETQ.

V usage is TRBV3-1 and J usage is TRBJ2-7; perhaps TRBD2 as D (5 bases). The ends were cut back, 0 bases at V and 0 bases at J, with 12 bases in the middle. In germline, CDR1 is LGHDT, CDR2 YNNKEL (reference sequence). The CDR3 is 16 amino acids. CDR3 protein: CASSQDPLGSSYEQYF. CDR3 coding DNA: TGTGCCAGCAGCCAAGATCCATTGGGGAGCTCCTACGAGCAGTACTTC.

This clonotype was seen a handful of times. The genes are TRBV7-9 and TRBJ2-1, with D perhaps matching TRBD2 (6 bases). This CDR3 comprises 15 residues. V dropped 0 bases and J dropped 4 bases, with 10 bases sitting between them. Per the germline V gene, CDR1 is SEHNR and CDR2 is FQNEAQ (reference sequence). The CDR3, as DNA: TGTGCCAGCAGCTTAGCAGCGGCGGGATACAATGAGCAGTTCTTC. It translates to CASSLAAAGYNEQFF.

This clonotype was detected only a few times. CDR3 nucleotide sequence: TGTGCCACCAGCAAGGGCGGGGGTACCGGGGAGCTGTTTTTT. Translated, it gives CATSKGGGTGELFF. The chain carries TRBV15 and TRBJ2-2; TRBD2 matches at 7 bases. The CDR3 contains 14 residues. Germline CDR1 is LNHNV and CDR2 is YYDKDF (reference sequence). Trimming took 4 bases from V and 5 from J; bases not matched to a gene: 4. Filled out from reference TRBV15 and TRBJ2-2, the complete variable domain reads DAMVIQNPRYQVTQFGKPVTLSCSQTLNHNVMYWYQQKSSQAPKLLFHYYDKDFNNEADTPDNFQSRRPNTSFCFLDIRSPGLGDTAMYLCATSKGGGTGELFFGEGSRLTVL.

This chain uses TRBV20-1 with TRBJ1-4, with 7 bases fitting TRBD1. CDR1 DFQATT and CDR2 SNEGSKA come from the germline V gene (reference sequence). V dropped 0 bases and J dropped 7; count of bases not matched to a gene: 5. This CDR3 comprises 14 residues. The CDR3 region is CSARDHRGSEKLFF. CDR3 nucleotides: TGCAGTGCTAGAGACCACAGGGGAAGTGAAAAACTGTTTTTT.

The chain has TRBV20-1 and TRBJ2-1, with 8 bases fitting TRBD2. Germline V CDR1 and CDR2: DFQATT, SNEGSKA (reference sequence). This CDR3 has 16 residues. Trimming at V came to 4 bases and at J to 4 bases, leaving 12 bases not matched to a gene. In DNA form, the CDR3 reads TGCAGTGCTATCCTTCTTGTAGCGGGGAAGTACAATGAGCAGTTCTTC. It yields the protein CSAILLVAGKYNEQFF.

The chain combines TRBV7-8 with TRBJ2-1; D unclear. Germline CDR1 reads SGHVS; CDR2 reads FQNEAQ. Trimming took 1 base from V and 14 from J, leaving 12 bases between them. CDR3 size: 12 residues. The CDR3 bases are TGTGCCAGCAGCTTAGTGCGTGGGGATAAGTTCTTC. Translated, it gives CASSLVRGDKFF.

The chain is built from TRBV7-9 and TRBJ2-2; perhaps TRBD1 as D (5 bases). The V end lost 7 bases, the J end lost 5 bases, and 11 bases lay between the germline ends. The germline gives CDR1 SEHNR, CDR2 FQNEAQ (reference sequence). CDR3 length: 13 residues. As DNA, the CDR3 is TGTGCCAGCATCCAGGGAACGACCGGGGAGCTGTTTTTT. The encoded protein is CASIQGTTGELFF.

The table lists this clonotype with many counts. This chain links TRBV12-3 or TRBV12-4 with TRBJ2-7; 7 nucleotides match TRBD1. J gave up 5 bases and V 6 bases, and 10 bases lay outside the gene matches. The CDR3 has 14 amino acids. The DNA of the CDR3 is TGTGCCAGCAGCCTACCGACAGGGAAGAACGAGCAGTACTTC. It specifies CASSLPTGKNEQYF.

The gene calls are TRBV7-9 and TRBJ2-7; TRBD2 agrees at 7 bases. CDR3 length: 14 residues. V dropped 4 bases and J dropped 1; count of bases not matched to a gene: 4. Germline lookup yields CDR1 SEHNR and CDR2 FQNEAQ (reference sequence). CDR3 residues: CASSSGLGSYEQYF. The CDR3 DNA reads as TGTGCCAGCAGCTCAGGACTAGGATCCTACGAGCAGTACTTC.

In DNA, the CDR3 is TGTGCCAGCAGCCCATTTAGCGGGATGAACACAGATACGCAGTATTTT. Translated, it gives CASSPFSGMNTDTQYF. V gene TRBV14 combines with J gene TRBJ2-3, with 8 bases that match TRBD2. After removal of 4 bases from V and 2 bases from J, the junction contained 8 bases not matched to a gene. From germline, CDR1 is SGHDN and CDR2 FVKESK. CDR3 length: 16 amino acids.

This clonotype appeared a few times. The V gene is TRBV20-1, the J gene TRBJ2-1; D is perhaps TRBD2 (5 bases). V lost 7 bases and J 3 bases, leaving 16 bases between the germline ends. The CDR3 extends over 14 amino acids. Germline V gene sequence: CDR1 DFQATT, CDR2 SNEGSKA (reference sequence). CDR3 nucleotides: TGCAGTGTGTCGACTGGCGGAGGCTACAATGAGCAGTTCTTC. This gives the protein CSVSTGGGYNEQFF.